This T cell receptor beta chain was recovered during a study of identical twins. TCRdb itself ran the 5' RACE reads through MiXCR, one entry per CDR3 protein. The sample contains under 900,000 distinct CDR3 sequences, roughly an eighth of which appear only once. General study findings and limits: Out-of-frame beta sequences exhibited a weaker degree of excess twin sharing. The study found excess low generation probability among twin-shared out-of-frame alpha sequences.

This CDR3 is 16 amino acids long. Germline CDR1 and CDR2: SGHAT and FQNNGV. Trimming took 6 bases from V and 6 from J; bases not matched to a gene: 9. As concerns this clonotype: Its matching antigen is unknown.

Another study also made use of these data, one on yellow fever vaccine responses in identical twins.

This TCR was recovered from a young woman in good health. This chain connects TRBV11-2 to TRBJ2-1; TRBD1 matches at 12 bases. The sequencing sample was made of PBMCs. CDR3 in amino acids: CASRETGTGGFNEQFF. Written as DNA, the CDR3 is TGTGCCAGCAGAGAAACCGGGACAGGGGGCTTCAATGAGCAGTTCTTC.